The T cell receptor (beta chain) described here comes from a study of blood T cell repertoires in COVID-19. Turning to the study itself: The analysed material was cDNA or gDNA that came from T cells, B-cell-depleted T cells, or PBMCs.

Trimming took 7 bases from V and 1 from J, leaving 10 bases between them. CDR3 size: 13 residues. TCRdb keeps only in-frame clones here, not all; method: immunoSEQ multiplex PCR. The repertoire consists of about 150,000 clones, with around 83% occurring once and the leading ten covering approximately 8.4%. Living in roughly 23 US areas, the participants were between about 18 and 90 years of age. The chain employs TRBV12-3 or TRBV12-4 and TRBJ1-1, with D perhaps matching TRBD1 (5 bases). The material sequenced was PBMCs or T cells enriched from blood (not recorded which). This receptor was taken from a man aged 50 or older who had recovered from COVID-19. The CDR3 reads CASTNGQNTEAFF. CDR3 nucleotide sequence: TGTGCCAGCACTAACGGACAGAACACTGAAGCTTTCTTT.